The next 32 T cell receptor beta chains were all read from a single sample in a study of beta chain features in type 1 diabetes. Their cognate antigens are unknown. Every isolated RNA sample was fully reverse transcribed, so sequencing captured expressed TCRB transcripts. This table comes from immunoSEQ multiplex PCR, and its TCRdb copy is limited to in-frame clones, with some not included. Seen here are 400,000 or so clones, roughly an eighth observed once, and the top ten hold 0.0085% to 0.012%. Study-wide results and limits: Moderate but significant shortening of TCRB CDR3s was recorded in all four CD4+ subsets from Type 1 diabetes patients.

Input material: naive CD4+ T cells from blood. The receptors stem from a woman under 30 with type 1 diabetes.

This rearrangement joins TRBV7-9 to TRBJ2-1, with 11 bases that match TRBD2. CDR1 SEHNR and CDR2 FQNEAQ come from the germline V gene (reference sequence). V was clipped by 5 bases and J by 4 bases; unmatched bases: 7. The CDR3 extends over 16 amino acids. The CDR3: CASSPGGTSGYNEQFF. The CDR3, as DNA: TGTGCCAGCAGCCCGGGCGGGACTAGCGGATACAATGAGCAGTTCTTC.

The rearrangement links TRBV19 to TRBJ1-2, with TRBD1 matching 7 bases. Germline V gene lookup returns CDR1 LNHDA and CDR2 SQIVND (reference sequence). The ends lost 7 bases at V and 3 bases at J; junction bases unmatched: 8. CDR3 size: 14 residues. The DNA for the CDR3 is TGTGCCAGTACCCTCGGACAGGATCACTATGGCTACACCTTC. It yields the protein CASTLGQDHYGYTF.

This sequence joins TRBV19 and TRBJ1-2; no firm D call. The V gene lost 4 bases and the J gene lost 6 bases, with 21 bases spanning the gap. CDR3 length equals 16 residues. The germline gives CDR1 LNHDA, CDR2 SQIVND (reference sequence). The CDR3 region is CASSRGSGQRRNGYTF. The CDR3 DNA is TGTGCCAGTAGTAGGGGAAGCGGGCAGCGCCGAAATGGCTACACCTTC.

This clone was counted between two and nine times. The V and J genes are TRBV25-1 and TRBJ2-4; D not certain. Germline-derived CDR1 and CDR2 are MGHDK and SYGVNS. CDR3 size: 12 residues. The V end lost 4 bases, the J end lost 9 bases, and 10 bases lay between the germline ends. DNA for the CDR3: TGTGCCAGCAGTGGGGCCCCTGGCATTCAGTACTTC. Its translation is CASSGAPGIQYF. The entire variable domain, with the rest obtained from reference TRBV25-1 and TRBJ2-4, is as follows: EADIYQTPRYLVIGTGKKITLECSQTMGHDKMYWYQQDPGMELHLIHYSYGVNSTEKGDLSSESTVSRIRTEHFPLTLESARPSHTSQYLCASSGAPGIQYFGAGTRLSVL.

This sequence joins TRBV5-1 and TRBJ2-5, with 13 bases identical to TRBD2. The CDR3 is 17 amino acids. Germline V gene sequence: CDR1 SGHRS, CDR2 YFSETQ. Trimming removed 5 bases from V and 1 base from J; junction bases left unmatched: 8. The CDR3 reads CASSTGLAGQRQETQYF. CDR3 bases: TGCGCCAGCAGTACGGGACTAGCGGGACAACGCCAAGAGACCCAGTACTTC.

About this clone: Other DNA sequences of this sample code for an identical CDR3. J is TRBJ1-2 and V is TRBV27, with 8 bases lining up with TRBD1. This CDR3 spans 13 amino acids. CDR1 MNHEY and CDR2 SMNVEV come from the germline V gene (reference sequence). Trimming took 5 bases from V and 4 from J; bases not matched to a gene: 3. Written as DNA, the CDR3 is TGTGCCAGCAGTCCTACAGGGGGCTATGGCTACACCTTC. This codes for CASSPTGGYGYTF.

The V gene is TRBV2, the J gene TRBJ2-1; tentative D call: TRBD2 (6 bases). The CDR3 covers 11 residues. Germline-derived CDR1 and CDR2 are SNHLY and FYNNEI. Trimming removed 7 bases from V and 13 bases from J, with 14 bases in between. In DNA form, the CDR3 reads TGTGCCAGCACTCCGGGACTCCCCCAGTTCTTC. Its translation: CASTPGLPQFF. Drawing the rest from reference TRBV2 and TRBJ2-1, the complete variable domain is EPEVTQTPSHQVTQMGQEVILRCVPISNHLYFYWYRQILGQKVEFLVSFYNNEISEKSEIFDDQFSVERPDGSNFTLKIRSTKLEDSAMYFCASTPGLPQFFGPGTRLTVL.

This clone occurred a few times. The chain uses TRBV28 and TRBJ2-1; D is perhaps TRBD2 (6 bases). There are 14 residues in the CDR3. CDR1 and CDR2 (germline): MDHEN, SYDVKM. Trimming removed 11 bases from V and 6 bases from J, with 20 bases in between. The chain's CDR3 is CAGSSISGLNEQFF. As DNA, the CDR3 is TGTGCCGGAAGTTCAATTAGCGGACTCAATGAGCAGTTCTTC.

This chain links TRBV7-2 with TRBJ2-7; D not resolved. V was trimmed by 8 bases and J by 4 bases, leaving 9 bases between them. Germline assignment: CDR1 SGHTA and CDR2 FQGNSA. This CDR3 contains 11 residues. The CDR3 nucleotides read TGTGCCAGCGGGCAGAATTACGAGCAGTACTTC. It translates to CASGQNYEQYF.

This clone was observed a handful of times. The rearrangement uses TRBV30 and TRBJ2-5; possible D gene TRBD1, 6 bases. The DNA end lines up better with TRBJ2-7; the J call may be wrong. Germline CDR1 and CDR2: GTSNPN and SVGIG (reference sequence). The CDR3 runs 11 residues. CDR3 in amino acids: CAWSTGYEQYF. CDR3 nucleotides: TGTGCCTGGAGTACAGGGTACGAGCAGTACTTC.

This clone was seen a handful of times. This sequence joins TRBV4-3 and TRBJ2-7; possible D gene TRBD2, 5 bases. The germline V gene has CDR1 LGHNA and CDR2 YSLEER. V was cut by 4 bases and J by 6 bases, with 16 bases left in between. The CDR3 consists of 14 residues. The CDR3 bases are TGCGCCAGCAGCCCCCGACTAAAATTGCGCGAGCAGTACTTC. It translates to CASSPRLKLREQYF.

This clone was observed a few times. The rearrangement uses TRBV29-1 and TRBJ1-1, with D possibly TRBD1 on 5 matching bases. Germline loops: CDR1 SQVTM, CDR2 ANQGSEA. The CDR3 length is 13 residues. Trimming removed 4 bases at V and 3 bases at J, with 12 bases between. CDR3 DNA: TGCAGCGTTGTAGTGCAGGGTCACACTGAAGCTTTCTTT. Translated: CSVVVQGHTEAFF. The complete variable domain, with remaining parts taken from reference TRBV29-1 and TRBJ1-1, reads SAVISQKPSRDICQRGTSLTIQCQVDSQVTMMFWYRQQPGQSLTLIATANQGSEATYESGFVIDKFPISRPNLTFSTLTVSNMSPEDSSIYLCSVVVQGHTEAFFGQGTRLTVV.

This clone was seen a handful of times. V usage is TRBV9 and J usage is TRBJ2-5; D gene unclear. This CDR3 is built from 12 residues. The V end lost 3 bases, the J end lost 0 bases, and 3 bases lay between the germline ends. Germline V gene lookup returns CDR1 SGDLS and CDR2 YYNGEE. The CDR3 reads CASSANQETQYF. The CDR3 nucleotides read TGTGCCAGCAGCGCAAACCAAGAGACCCAGTACTTC.

The rearrangement links TRBV7-6 to TRBJ2-3; D uncertain. The CDR3 consists of 13 residues. From germline, CDR1 is SGHVS and CDR2 FNYEAQ. With 5 bases removed from V and 4 bases from J, the gap between germline ends came to 10 bases. CDR3 sequence: CASSLGLADTQYF. In DNA form, the CDR3 reads TGTGCCAGCAGCCTGGGTCTAGCAGATACGCAGTATTTT.

This rearrangement joins TRBV7-6 to TRBJ1-1, with D possibly TRBD1 on 6 matching bases. Germline loops: CDR1 SGHVS, CDR2 FNYEAQ. The CDR3 has 13 amino acids. The V gene lost 4 bases and the J gene lost 7 bases, with 13 bases spanning the gap. CDR3 nucleotides: TGTGCCAGCAGCTCAACCGAAGGGGGTGAAGCTTTCTTT. Its protein is CASSSTEGGEAFF.

This clone occurred a few times. The chain carries TRBV28 and TRBJ2-3, with 7 bases fitting TRBD2. Germline CDR1 and CDR2: MDHEN and SYDVKM. The CDR3 contains 14 residues. J was trimmed by 4 bases and V by 3 bases; bases with no gene match: 4. The CDR3 bases are TGTGCCAGCAGTTTTGGAGGGAGGGCAGATACGCAGTATTTT. This gives the protein CASSFGGRADTQYF.

The chain joins TRBV7-9 to TRBJ1-2, with 8 bases identical to TRBD1. Germline V gene lookup returns CDR1 SEHNR and CDR2 FQNEAQ (reference sequence). The length of the CDR3 is 16 residues. Trimming took 5 bases from V and 7 from J; bases not matched to a gene: 15. The CDR3 reads CASSEGDRRPLSGYTF. CDR3 DNA sequence: TGTGCCAGCAGCGAGGGGGACAGGAGGCCCCTTAGTGGCTACACCTTC.

This chain connects TRBV18 to TRBJ1-4; the D gene is possibly TRBD1 (6 bases). Trimming left V 6 bases short and J 2 bases short, with 13 bases between. The CDR3 is 15 residues long. In germline, CDR1 is KGHSH, CDR2 LQKENI. For the CDR3, the DNA is TGTGCCAGCTCTCTACAGGGCACGACTAATGAAAAACTGTTTTTT. Translated: CASSLQGTTNEKLFF.

This clone was counted between two and nine times. This sequence joins TRBV9 and TRBJ2-3; TRBD2 aligns across 11 bases. The CDR3 covers 18 residues. Germline V gene data show CDR1 as SGDLS and CDR2 as YYNGEE. Germline trimming cut 0 bases from V and 4 bases from J; bases unmatched to any gene: 10. As DNA, the CDR3 is TGTGCCAGCAGCGTAGGAATGCTAGCGGGGGGAGGGGCAGATACGCAGTATTTT. This translates into CASSVGMLAGGGADTQYF.

This chain joins TRBV9 and TRBJ2-2, with a tentative D call TRBD1 (5 bases). The CDR3 contains 15 residues. Trimming stripped 2 bases from V and 4 bases from J, with 12 bases between. CDR1 and CDR2 (germline): SGDLS, YYNGEE. The CDR3 DNA reads as TGTGCCAGCAGCGTCACGGGCCAGGGCACCGGGGAGCTGTTTTTT. Encoded protein: CASSVTGQGTGELFF.

This clone was seen more than once but under ten times. J is TRBJ1-2 and V is TRBV5-4, with 7 bases fitting TRBD1. Germline V gives CDR1 SGHNT, CDR2 YYREEE (reference sequence). With V trimmed by 0 bases and J by 2 bases, 10 bases remained unmatched. The CDR3 is made up of 17 amino acids. The CDR3 region has the DNA TGTGCCAGCAGCTTGGGGCTCGGGGACAGCTTCAACTATGGCTACACCTTC. It is translated as CASSLGLGDSFNYGYTF. Complete variable domain (other parts from reference TRBV5-4 and TRBJ1-2): ETGVTQSPTHLIKTRGQQVTLRCSSQSGHNTVSWYQQALGQGPQFIFQYYREEENGRGNFPPRFSGLQFPNYSSELNVNALELDDSALYLCASSLGLGDSFNYGYTFGSGTRLTVV.

V gene TRBV19 combines with J gene TRBJ2-5; D unresolved. The germline CDR1 and CDR2 sequences are LNHDA and SQIVND (reference sequence). The CDR3 has 14 residues. V was trimmed by 5 bases and J by 2 bases, leaving 12 bases between them. The CDR3 sequence is CASSGPGGQETQYF. The CDR3 region has the DNA TGTGCCAGTAGTGGTCCAGGTGGACAAGAGACCCAGTACTTC.

This clone has more than one count but fewer than ten. This sequence joins TRBV7-2 and TRBJ2-5; D is possibly TRBD2 (5 bases). The germline CDR1 and CDR2 sequences are SGHTA and FQGNSA. The germline V and J ends were trimmed by 3 bases and 1 base, with 9 bases remaining between them. This CDR3 is 14 amino acids long. The CDR3 reads CASSFPGIQETQYF. CDR3 in DNA: TGTGCCAGCAGCTTCCCCGGGATCCAAGAGACCCAGTACTTC.

This clone was counted between two and nine times. The chain joins TRBV4-1 to TRBJ2-5, with TRBD2 as a possible D gene (7 bases). Trimming removed 0 bases from V and 4 bases from J, with 18 bases in between. CDR1 is MGHRA and CDR2 is YSYEKL in the germline V gene. The CDR3 length is 17 residues. The CDR3 reads CASSQDWGGPPRETQYF. Here the CDR3 DNA reads TGCGCCAGCAGCCAAGATTGGGGGGGGCCTCCAAGAGAGACCCAGTACTTC.

The CDR3 DNA reads TGCAGCGTTGAGGAGTCTGGGGCCAACGTCCTGACTTTC. Encoded protein: CSVEESGANVLTF. The chain carries TRBV29-1 and TRBJ2-6; no clear D. The germline V and J ends were trimmed by 3 bases and 1 base, with 4 bases remaining between them. Per germline, CDR1 SQVTM and CDR2 ANQGSEA. The length of the CDR3 is 13 residues.

The CDR3 loop reads CASSYGGTGQPQHF. Here the CDR3 DNA reads TGTGCCAGCAGTTACGGGGGGACAGGTCAGCCCCAGCATTTT. This rearrangement joins TRBV6-6 to TRBJ1-5; 8 nucleotides agree with TRBD1. CDR1 is MNHNY, CDR2 SVGAGI, per germline (reference sequence). The V gene end was trimmed by 2 bases and the J gene end by 6 bases; junction bases not matched to a gene: 3. This CDR3 is built from 14 residues.

This clone was observed a handful of times. This chain joins TRBV7-3 and TRBJ2-1; maybe TRBD1 (7 bases). CDR1 is SGHTA and CDR2 is FQGTGA in the germline V gene. This CDR3 has 15 amino acids. Trimming stripped 5 bases from V and 6 bases from J, with 17 bases between. The CDR3 loop is CASSLAGQPFNEQFF. The DNA of the CDR3 is TGTGCCAGCAGCCTGGCGGGACAGCCATTCAATGAGCAGTTCTTC.

A few counts support this clone. The chain links TRBV25-1 to TRBJ2-5, with D possibly TRBD2 on 5 matching bases. CDR1 MGHDK and CDR2 SYGVNS come from the germline V gene. This CDR3 region has 13 residues. With 8 bases removed from V and 5 bases from J, the gap between germline ends came to 15 bases. The CDR3 nucleotides are TGTGCCAGCTCTTGGACTGCTGGGGAGACCCAGTACTTC. Translated: CASSWTAGETQYF.

The gene calls are TRBV2 and TRBJ2-5; tentative D call: TRBD2 (6 bases). This CDR3 is built from 15 residues. Trimming shortened V by 5 bases and J by 5 bases, and 18 bases separated the two germline ends. The V gene's germline CDR1 is SNHLY and CDR2 FYNNEI. The CDR3 spells CASSWAGTSGETQYF. CDR3 DNA: TGTGCCAGCAGTTGGGCCGGGACTTCCGGGGAGACCCAGTACTTC.

The chain is built from TRBV5-4 and TRBJ2-1; TRBD2 aligns across 7 bases. V gave up 3 bases and J gave up 7 bases; unmatched junction bases: 7. Germline V gene sequence: CDR1 SGHNT, CDR2 YYREEE (reference sequence). The CDR3 is made up of 14 amino acids. The DNA of the CDR3 is TGTGCCAGCAGCTCAGGACTAGAGTATAATGAGCAGTTCTTC. Translated: CASSSGLEYNEQFF.

The V and J genes are TRBV5-1 and TRBJ1-1; D remains ambiguous. V gave up 5 bases and J gave up 3 bases, with 14 bases separating them. Germline V gene data show CDR1 as SGHRS and CDR2 as YFSETQ. The CDR3 consists of 14 residues. CDR3 region: CASRLGGRYTEAFF. The CDR3 bases are TGCGCCAGCAGGCTGGGAGGCAGATACACTGAAGCTTTCTTT.

This clone was detected only once. The chain has TRBV7-2 and TRBJ2-5; tentative D call: TRBD2 (6 bases). The CDR3 is 14 residues long. The germline V and J ends were trimmed by 1 base and 5 bases, with 11 bases remaining between them. Looked up from germline, CDR1 is SGHTA and CDR2 is FQGNSA. CDR3 region: CASSLVEGRETQYF. CDR3 nucleotides: TGTGCCAGCAGCTTAGTGGAGGGGCGGGAGACCCAGTACTTC.